A selection of T cell receptor beta chains follows, all from one sample in a study of blood T cell repertoires in COVID-19. The method was immunoSEQ multiplex PCR; TCRdb's version includes in-frame clones alone and lacks a portion of them. This sample carries approximately 360,000 clones, more than 75% of them seen once, and the ten largest clones take roughly 0.97%. Input material: PBMCs or T cells enriched from blood (not recorded which). The receptors were gathered from a woman aged 25 to 45 with acute COVID-19. Both conserved end residues are part of each CDR3. Fields, in order: CDR3 length, clone size, J gene, D gene, V gene, CDR3 protein, CDR3 DNA. A D gene is named only where the DNA matches it firmly. The listing skips clone size in some rows; elsewhere it reads once, few, many or a size class.

length: 12
size: .
J: TRBJ2-2
D: .
V: TRBV30
CDR3: CAWTWGERELFF
DNA: TGTGCCTGGACATGGGGCGAACGGGAGCTGTTTTTT

length: 14
size: .
J: TRBJ1-1
D: .
V: TRBV6-4
CDR3: CASSVSGSDTEAFF
DNA: TGTGCCAGCAGTGTGTCAGGGTCTGATACTGAAGCTTTCTTT

length: 16
size: .
J: TRBJ2-1
D: TRBD2
V: TRBV3-1/TRBV3-2
CDR3: CASSQRTQRGTCEQFF
DNA: TGTGCCAGCAGCCAAAGAACCCAGCGGGGGACTTGTGAGCAGTTCTTC

length: 13
size: .
J: TRBJ2-7
D: .
V: TRBV10-2
CDR3: CASQGTSLNEQYF
DNA: TGCGCCAGCCAAGGGACTTCTTTGAACGAGCAGTACTTC

length: 17
size: once
J: TRBJ1-1
D: .
V: TRBV9
CDR3: CASSVDGRPLPNTEAFF
DNA: TGTGCCAGCAGCGTAGATGGCAGGCCCTTGCCGAACACTGAAGCTTTCTTT

length: 14
size: .
J: TRBJ1-3
D: TRBD1
V: TRBV15
CDR3: CATSPTGAWNTIYF
DNA: TGTGCCACCAGCCCGACAGGGGCATGGAACACCATATATTTT

length: 14
size: .
J: TRBJ1-6
D: TRBD1
V: TRBV6-5
CDR3: CASRGQGLNSPLHF
DNA: TGTGCCAGCAGAGGACAGGGATTGAATTCACCCCTCCACTTT

length: 14
size: .
J: TRBJ2-2
D: .
V: TRBV6-2/TRBV6-3
CDR3: CASSYRLANGELFF
DNA: TGTGCCAGCAGTTACCGGCTAGCTAACGGGGAGCTGTTTTTT

length: 16
size: .
J: TRBJ2-7
D: TRBD1
V: TRBV7-2
CDR3: CASSLLQGAAAYEQYF
DNA: TGTGCCAGCAGCCTCCTACAGGGGGCAGCGGCCTACGAGCAGTACTTC

length: 13
size: .
J: TRBJ2-3
D: TRBD1
V: TRBV30
CDR3: CAWNRGSTDTQYF
DNA: TGTGCCTGGAACAGGGGAAGCACAGATACGCAGTATTTT

length: 15
size: .
J: TRBJ1-4
D: .
V: TRBV5-1
CDR3: CASSRQGVEAEKLFF
DNA: TGCGCCAGCAGTCGCCAGGGTGTAGAGGCTGAAAAACTGTTTTTT

length: 14
size: .
J: TRBJ1-6
D: .
V: TRBV5-1
CDR3: CASRQSSYNSPLHF
DNA: TGCGCCAGCAGACAGAGCTCCTATAATTCACCCCTCCACTTT

length: 15
size: .
J: TRBJ2-1
D: .
V: TRBV4-3
CDR3: CASSQVIGSGYEQLF
DNA: TGCGCCAGCAGCCAAGTCATTGGATCGGGGTATGAGCAGCTCTTC

length: 16
size: .
J: TRBJ2-1
D: .
V: TRBV25-1
CDR3: CASSESGVSSYNEQFF
DNA: TGTGCCAGCAGTGAATCAGGGGTCAGCTCCTACAATGAGCAGTTCTTC

length: 13
size: once
J: TRBJ1-1
D: .
V: TRBV6-5
CDR3: CASREGQRTEAFF
DNA: TGTGCCAGCAGAGAGGGCCAAAGGACTGAAGCTTTCTTT

length: 17
size: .
J: TRBJ1-3
D: TRBD1
V: TRBV7-8
CDR3: CASSLVGTGKSGNTIYF
DNA: TGTGCCAGCAGCTTAGTAGGGACAGGGAAATCTGGAAACACCATATATTTT

length: 18
size: .
J: TRBJ1-6
D: .
V: TRBV21-1
CDR3: CASSRVRTVTNFNSPLHF
DNA: TGTGCCAGCAGCAGAGTCCGGACAGTGACGAATTTTAATTCACCCCTCCACTTT

length: 17
size: .
J: TRBJ1-3
D: .
V: TRBV7-9
CDR3: CASSFFPTGLSGNTIYF
DNA: TGTGCCAGCAGCTTTTTCCCAACAGGTCTCTCTGGAAACACCATATATTTT

length: 13
size: .
J: TRBJ1-1
D: .
V: TRBV9
CDR3: CASSVVMPDKAFF
DNA: TGTGCCAGCAGCGTAGTGATGCCGGACAAAGCTTTCTTT

length: 15
size: once
J: TRBJ1-2
D: TRBD1
V: TRBV19
CDR3: CASSRSRDRVYGYTF
DNA: TGTGCCAGTAGTCGATCCCGGGACAGGGTATATGGCTACACCTTC

length: 19
size: once
J: TRBJ1-6
D: TRBD1
V: TRBV10-3
CDR3: CAISGGTGGLGSYNSPLHF
DNA: TGTGCCATCAGTGGGGGGACAGGGGGCCTGGGCTCCTATAATTCACCCCTCCACTTT

length: 19
size: .
J: TRBJ2-1
D: TRBD2
V: TRBV5-1
CDR3: CASSLSPLGAGGSYNEQFF
DNA: TGCGCCAGCAGCTTGTCCCCTTTGGGGGCGGGGGGGTCCTACAATGAGCAGTTCTTC

length: 15
size: .
J: TRBJ1-2
D: .
V: TRBV7-2
CDR3: CASSLRGGVSGSATF
DNA: TGTGCCAGCAGCTTAAGGGGGGGGGTTAGTGGGTCCGCCACCTTC

length: 13
size: .
J: TRBJ1-2
D: .
V: TRBV6-2/TRBV6-3
CDR3: CASSLAGAYGYTF
DNA: TGTGCCAGCAGCCTGGCGGGGGCCTATGGCTACACCTTC

length: 15
size: .
J: TRBJ2-2
D: .
V: TRBV24-1
CDR3: CATSDARENTGELFF
DNA: TGTGCCACCAGTGATGCCAGGGAGAACACCGGGGAGCTGTTTTTT

length: 13
size: .
J: TRBJ1-2
D: .
V: TRBV7-3
CDR3: CASSLIGGRGYTF
DNA: TGTGCCAGCAGCTTAATTGGTGGTAGAGGCTACACCTTC

length: 15
size: .
J: TRBJ1-6
D: .
V: TRBV7-3
CDR3: CASSLTGQPNSPLHF
DNA: TGTGCCAGCAGCTTAACAGGACAGCCAAATTCACCCCTCCACTTT

length: 16
size: .
J: TRBJ2-5
D: .
V: TRBV5-1
CDR3: CASSLFRDRGSETQYF
DNA: TGCGCCAGCAGCTTGTTTCGTGACCGGGGATCGGAGACCCAGTACTTC

length: 14
size: .
J: TRBJ1-1
D: TRBD1
V: TRBV3-1/TRBV3-2
CDR3: CASSQNRGPVEAFF
DNA: TGTGCCAGCAGCCAAAACAGGGGGCCGGTTGAAGCTTTCTTT

length: 15
size: .
J: TRBJ1-4
D: TRBD1
V: TRBV7-9
CDR3: CASSRTRQGDEKLFF
DNA: TGTGCCAGCAGCCGGACTCGACAGGGCGACGAAAAACTGTTTTTT

length: 13
size: .
J: TRBJ1-1
D: .
V: TRBV7-9
CDR3: CASRTNMNTEAFF
DNA: TGTGCCAGCAGAACAAACATGAACACTGAAGCTTTCTTT

length: 16
size: .
J: TRBJ1-1
D: .
V: TRBV19
CDR3: CASSIDSRARNTEAFF
DNA: TGTGCCAGTAGTATAGATTCGAGGGCGCGGAACACTGAAGCTTTCTTT

length: 17
size: .
J: TRBJ1-5
D: TRBD1
V: TRBV2
CDR3: CASSVFSLGQSNQPQHF
DNA: TGTGCCAGCAGTGTCTTTAGTCTGGGACAGTCAAATCAGCCCCAGCATTTT

length: 15
size: .
J: TRBJ2-1
D: TRBD1
V: TRBV7-9
CDR3: CASSFRAGGYNEQFF
DNA: TGTGCCAGCAGCTTCCGTGCAGGGGGCTACAATGAGCAGTTCTTC

length: 17
size: once
J: TRBJ1-4
D: .
V: TRBV5-6
CDR3: CASSLLGAIATNEKLFF
DNA: TGTGCCAGCAGCTTGTTGGGGGCGATCGCAACTAATGAAAAACTGTTTTTT

length: 13
size: .
J: TRBJ2-1
D: TRBD1
V: TRBV19
CDR3: CASSIGGPGGRFF
DNA: TGTGCCAGTAGTATAGGGGGGCCAGGGGGTCGGTTCTTC

length: 13
size: few
J: TRBJ1-2
D: .
V: TRBV7-9
CDR3: CASSLKTDYGYTF
DNA: TGTGCCAGCAGCTTAAAGACAGACTATGGCTACACCTTC

length: 16
size: .
J: TRBJ2-3
D: .
V: TRBV7-9
CDR3: CASSLAAVTSTDTQYF
DNA: TGTGCCAGCAGCTTAGCAGCGGTCACTAGCACAGATACGCAGTATTTT

length: 15
size: .
J: TRBJ1-2
D: .
V: TRBV19
CDR3: CASSISKGLNYGYTF
DNA: TGTGCCAGTAGTATTTCTAAAGGACTGAACTATGGCTACACCTTC

length: 18
size: .
J: TRBJ1-4
D: .
V: TRBV27
CDR3: CASSFGSPRLSTNEKLFF
DNA: TGTGCCAGCAGTTTCGGTTCCCCCAGGTTGTCGACTAATGAAAAACTGTTTTTT

length: 14
size: .
J: TRBJ1-6
D: .
V: TRBV30
CDR3: CAWSDRDIRSPLHF
DNA: TGTGCCTGGAGTGACAGGGATATACGTTCACCCCTCCACTTT

length: 13
size: .
J: TRBJ1-3
D: .
V: TRBV12-3/TRBV12-4
CDR3: CASTQMGGAVLYF
DNA: TGTGCCAGCACTCAAATGGGCGGGGCGGTACTATATTTT

length: 16
size: .
J: TRBJ2-2
D: TRBD1
V: TRBV18
CDR3: CASSLQTGGLTGELFF
DNA: TGTGCCAGCTCACTGCAGACAGGGGGCCTCACCGGGGAGCTGTTTTTT

length: 17
size: .
J: TRBJ1-4
D: .
V: TRBV1
CDR3: CTSSQGGGFRGNEKLFF
DNA: TGCACCAGCAGCCAAGGAGGTGGGTTTAGGGGGAATGAAAAACTGTTTTTT

length: 15
size: .
J: TRBJ2-7
D: TRBD1
V: TRBV27
CDR3: CASSLLTGGSYEQYF
DNA: TGTGCCAGCAGCCTCCTCACAGGGGGCTCCTACGAGCAGTACTTC

length: 15
size: .
J: TRBJ1-6
D: TRBD1
V: TRBV6-5
CDR3: CASWSGQGDNSPLHF
DNA: TGTGCCAGCTGGTCGGGACAGGGGGATAATTCACCCCTCCACTTT

length: 16
size: .
J: TRBJ2-2
D: TRBD1
V: TRBV3-1/TRBV3-2
CDR3: CASSQAGGPNTGELFF
DNA: TGTGCCAGCAGCCAAGCAGGGGGCCCGAACACCGGGGAGCTGTTTTTT

length: 15
size: .
J: TRBJ2-3
D: TRBD2
V: TRBV3-1/TRBV3-2
CDR3: CASSLSRDYPYGQYF
DNA: TGTGCCAGCAGCCTGAGCCGGGACTATCCTTACGGGCAGTATTTT

length: 16
size: .
J: TRBJ2-2
D: TRBD1
V: TRBV7-3
CDR3: CASSTRTGGITGELFF
DNA: TGTGCCAGCAGCACCCGGACAGGGGGCATCACCGGGGAGCTGTTTTTT

length: 20
size: .
J: TRBJ1-4
D: .
V: TRBV21-1
CDR3: CASSKHTGVEKGRAREKLFF
DNA: TGTGCCAGCAGCAAACACACCGGGGTGGAAAAGGGAAGGGCTCGGGAAAAACTGTTTTTT